The 14 T cell receptor beta chains below all came from one sample that was sequenced in a study of T cells expressing NK-cell markers. TCRdb reprocessed the 5' RACE reads and keeps a single row for each CDR3 protein, giving no DNA. The repertoire table contains about 540,000 distinct CDR3 sequences. Sequenced input: blood T cells: a sorted CD56 or NKG2C T cell subset, CD4+ or CD8+ T cells, or bulk PBMC T cells (not recorded which). The receptors shown here come from a man between 18 and 29 years old in good health.

The chain links TRBV25-1 to TRBJ1-2; TCRdb gives TRBD1 as the D gene, but with no DNA this cannot be confirmed. Per the germline V gene, CDR1 is MGHDK and CDR2 is SYGVNS. The length of the CDR3 is 12 residues. The CDR3 sequence is CASSPGTDGYTF.

This chain links TRBV6-1 with TRBJ2-7; the D call of TRBD1 rests on TCRdb alone, since no DNA is present to check it. From germline, CDR1 is MNHNS and CDR2 SASEGT. This CDR3 region has 15 residues. CDR3 region: CASSEAGRGVHEQYF.

This chain uses TRBV5-6 with TRBJ1-1; TCRdb proposes TRBD1, but this gene call is untestable without DNA. Per germline, CDR1 SGHDT and CDR2 YYEEEE. This CDR3 has 14 amino acids. The CDR3 reads CASSQPDSATEAFF.

The chain recombines TRBV11-2 with TRBJ2-4. Germline CDR1 reads SGHAT; CDR2 reads FQNNGV. This CDR3 contains 12 residues. CDR3: CASRDVGDIQYF.

This chain links TRBV20-1 with TRBJ2-2. The CDR3 has 15 amino acids. CDR1 DFQATT and CDR2 SNEGSKA come from the germline V gene (reference sequence). The CDR3: CSARDDLPHTGELFF.

CDR3 protein: CASSKREIYEQYF. This chain connects TRBV5-8 to TRBJ2-7. Germline V gene sequence: CDR1 SGHTS, CDR2 YDEGEE. The CDR3 is 13 residues long.

The chain has TRBV20-1 and TRBJ1-1; the D gene TCRdb calls, TRBD1, cannot be checked with no DNA. Germline V gene data show CDR1 as DFQATT and CDR2 as SNEGSKA (reference sequence). The CDR3 has 13 residues. The CDR3 sequence is CSPPGRTWVEAFF.

The chain joins TRBV5-1 to TRBJ2-2. The germline V gene encodes CDR1 SGHRS and CDR2 YFSETQ. The CDR3 sequence is 16 residues long. Here the CDR3 reads CASSSRDYRDTGELFF.

The chain couples TRBV29-1 to TRBJ1-1; the TCRdb call, TRBD1, lacks DNA for checking. This CDR3 spans 12 amino acids. The germline gives CDR1 SQVTM, CDR2 ANQGSEA. CDR3 sequence reads: CSALRGGTEAFF.

The J gene is TRBJ2-6, the V gene TRBV14; lacking DNA, the TRBD1 call made by TCRdb goes unchecked. The CDR3 covers 17 residues. Germline CDR1 reads SGHDN; CDR2 reads FVKESK. This CDR3 is CASSQVRGSSGANVLTF.

The V gene is TRBV9, the J gene TRBJ2-2; absent DNA, TCRdb's TRBD2 call cannot be checked. This CDR3 region has 16 residues. Looked up from germline, CDR1 is SGDLS and CDR2 is YYNGEE. The CDR3 sequence: CASSLRGQGNTGELFF. Full variable domain (missing parts from reference TRBV9 and TRBJ2-2): DSGVTQTPKHLITATGQRVTLRCSPRSGDLSVYWYQQSLDQGLQFLIQYYNGEERAKGNILERFSAQQFPDLHSELNLSSLELGDSALYFCASSLRGQGNTGELFFGEGSRLTVL.

This rearrangement joins TRBV4-3 to TRBJ1-4. The CDR3 runs 16 residues. From germline, CDR1 is LGHNA and CDR2 YSLEER. The CDR3 sequence is CASSQDLGHTREKLFF.

The rearrangement links TRBV27 to TRBJ2-7. The CDR3 sequence is 15 residues long. The germline CDR1 and CDR2 sequences are MNHEY and SMNVEV (reference sequence). CDR3 region: CASSLIGGRSYEQYF.

CDR3: CAWNRQGGNEKLFF. The chain is built from TRBV30 and TRBJ1-4; TCRdb proposes TRBD1, but this gene call is untestable without DNA. Germline-derived CDR1 and CDR2 are GTSNPN and SVGIG (reference sequence). The CDR3 extends over 14 amino acids.